What follows are 9 T cell receptor beta chains derived from one specimen sequenced in a study of blood T cells in healthy people across ages. The use of a sample-barcoded 5' primer and a J-beta primer mix characterized a second PCR of roughly 7 to 11 cycles. TCRdb reprocessed the 5' RACE reads via MiXCR and lists one record per CDR3 protein. This table has some 1.5 million distinct CDR3 sequences, 25% to 30% appearing once. The sequencing input was blood. These receptors all stem from a woman aged 25 to 39 in good health.

The J gene is TRBJ2-1, the V gene TRBV14; 11 nucleotides align to TRBD2. The V gene end was trimmed by 4 bases and the J gene end by 2 bases; junction bases not matched to a gene: 4. Germline CDR1 reads SGHDN; CDR2 reads FVKESK. The CDR3 is 16 amino acids. CDR3 bases: TGTGCCAGCAGCCGAGGGACTAGCGGAGCCTACAATGAGCAGTTCTTC. Protein sequence: CASSRGTSGAYNEQFF. The variable domain in full, completed from reference TRBV14 and TRBJ2-1, reads EAGVTQFPSHSVIEKGQTVTLRCDPISGHDNLYWYRRVMGKEIKFLLHFVKESKQDESGMPNNRFLAERTGGTYSTLKVQPAELEDSGVYFCASSRGTSGAYNEQFFGPGTRLTVL.

The V call is TRBV29-1, the J call TRBJ2-1; tentatively, D is TRBD2 (5 bases). The V gene lost 3 bases and the J gene lost 4 bases, with 19 bases spanning the gap. CDR1 SQVTM and CDR2 ANQGSEA come from the germline V gene. This CDR3 has 16 residues. The CDR3 here is CSVETPEARGYNEQFF. As DNA, the CDR3 is TGCAGCGTTGAGACCCCTGAGGCCCGCGGGTACAATGAGCAGTTCTTC.

The gene calls are TRBV15 and TRBJ2-7, with D possibly matching TRBD1 (5 bases). Germline V CDR1 and CDR2: LNHNV, YYDKDF (reference sequence). The CDR3 is 12 residues long. Between the trimmed V and J ends, which lost 3 bases and 5 bases, there was a span of 8 bases. Here the CDR3 DNA reads TGTGCCACCAGCAGGGTAGGGGACGAGCAGTACTTC. It translates to CATSRVGDEQYF.

A word on this clonotype: One end of the junction fails to match germline, which may point to a read error. V is TRBV6-6 and J is TRBJ1-1; no clear D. This CDR3 is built from 12 residues. Germline CDR1 reads MNHNY; CDR2 reads SVGAGI (reference sequence). The CDR3 DNA sequence: TGTCCCAGCAGTGGGCCGGGAGTGAAGGCTTTCTTT. It specifies CPSSGPGVKAFF.

Written as DNA, the CDR3 is TGCGCCAGCAGCCAAGCCGAGGCCTGGGAGCAGTACTTC. This encodes CASSQAEAWEQYF. The rearrangement uses TRBV4-1 and TRBJ2-7; D unclear. V gave up 1 base and J gave up 7 bases, with 11 bases separating them. The CDR3 is made up of 13 amino acids. Germline CDR1 is MGHRA and CDR2 is YSYEKL.

V gene TRBV20-1 combines with J gene TRBJ1-3; D is unresolved. The CDR3 runs to 15 residues. V shed 0 bases and J shed 0 bases, with 9 bases lying between them. Per germline, CDR1 DFQATT and CDR2 SNEGSKA (reference sequence). The CDR3, as DNA: TGCAGTGCTAGAGATCTGACAAGCTCTGGAAACACCATATATTTT. Encoded protein: CSARDLTSSGNTIYF.

This chain connects TRBV20-1 to TRBJ2-5; a weak D match, TRBD2 (7 bases). Per germline, CDR1 DFQATT and CDR2 SNEGSKA (reference sequence). V was trimmed by 5 bases and J by 11 bases, leaving 21 bases between them. The CDR3 loop spans 13 amino acids. The CDR3 region is CSADGGRYNEQYF. The DNA for the CDR3 is TGCAGTGCTGACGGGGGGCGCTACAATGAGCAGTACTTC.

A few counts support this clonotype. This sequence joins TRBV3-1 and TRBJ2-1, with 8 bases that match TRBD2. The germline V gene has CDR1 LGHDT and CDR2 YNNKEL (reference sequence). Trimming at V came to 6 bases and at J to 9 bases, leaving 7 bases not matched to a gene. CDR3 length equals 13 residues. The CDR3 spells CASSSGTFSEQFF. The CDR3 DNA sequence: TGTGCCAGCAGTAGCGGGACGTTCTCTGAGCAGTTCTTC.

This clonotype was seen a handful of times. The junction shows a germline mismatch at one end, possibly a read error. The V gene is TRBV10-3, the J gene TRBJ1-2, with D tentatively TRBD1 (6 bases). The CDR3 covers 14 residues. CDR1 is ENHRY and CDR2 is SYGVKD in the germline V gene. The CDR3 sequence is CAISLEQGHYGHTF. CDR3 DNA: TGTGCCATCAGTCTAGAACAGGGTCACTATGGCCACACCTTC.